The clone carrying this TCR beta chain was seen only once. This record comes from a study of CD8+ T cells in alopecia areata. Trimming pared 0 bases from V and 4 bases from J, leaving 3 bases between. The CDR3 sequence is 12 residues long. In germline, CDR1 is MGHDK, CDR2 SYGVNS. As the sequencing template, cDNA was produced by extracting RNA and reverse transcribing it. The table came from immunoSEQ multiplex PCR; TCRdb's copy has only in-frame clones and leaves some out. The data show around 140,000 clones, 85% to 90% seen once. The sample was CD8+ T cells sorted from blood, taken at week 0. The clonotype was recovered from a human donor with alopecia areata. The chain recombines TRBV25-1 with TRBJ2-5, with D unclear. The CDR3 DNA is TGTGCCAGCAGTGAATACGGAGAGACCCAGTACTTC. As protein: CASSEYGETQYF.